The 13 T cell receptor beta chains presented below share a single source sample, sequenced in a study of T-cell reconstitution after alpha-beta-depleted transplantation in children. Unique molecular identifiers tagged the TCRbeta library. MiXCR, run by TCRdb on the PCR reads, gives a single entry per CDR3 protein. Of about 300,000 distinct CDR3 sequences listed, 10% are singletons. Source: PBMCs, taken before TCRalphabeta/CD19-depleted stem cell transplant. The receptor set was obtained from a boy under two years old with acute myeloid leukemia, due to receive a stem cell transplant.

In this sample, this clonotype turned up many times. The V gene is TRBV7-3, the J gene TRBJ2-1; 14 bases agree with TRBD2. Germline V lookup: CDR1 SGHTA, CDR2 FQGTGA. This CDR3 region has 16 residues. With 4 bases clipped from V and 8 bases from J, the junction kept 7 bases outside the gene matches. The CDR3 sequence is CASSSGTSGRMDEQFF. In nucleotides, the CDR3 is TGTGCCAGCAGCTCCGGGACTAGCGGGAGAATGGATGAGCAGTTCTTC. The whole variable domain, filled in from reference TRBV7-3 and TRBJ2-1, reads GAGVSQTPSNKVTEKGKYVELRCDPISGHTALYWYRQSLGQGPEFLIYFQGTGAADDSGLPNDRFFAVRPEGSVSTLKIQRTERGDSAVYLCASSSGTSGRMDEQFFGPGTRLTVL.

This rearrangement joins TRBV7-9 to TRBJ2-5, with 7 bases fitting TRBD2. The CDR3 covers 12 residues. Germline trimming cut 5 bases from V and 5 bases from J; bases unmatched to any gene: 2. The germline V gene has CDR1 SEHNR and CDR2 FQNEAQ (reference sequence). This chain's CDR3 is CASSALAETQYF. CDR3 DNA: TGTGCCAGCAGCGCACTAGCGGAGACCCAGTACTTC. Drawing the rest from reference TRBV7-9 and TRBJ2-5, the complete variable domain is DTGVSQNPRHKITKRGQNVTFRCDPISEHNRLYWYRQTLGQGPEFLTYFQNEAQLEKSRLLSDRFSAERPKGSFSTLEIQRTEQGDSAMYLCASSALAETQYFGPGTRLLVL.

This clonotype was found many times. The chain uses TRBV4-1 and TRBJ1-2; D call uncertain. The CDR3 is made up of 12 amino acids. The ends were cut back, 3 bases at V and 8 bases at J, with 10 bases in the middle. CDR1 is MGHRA, CDR2 YSYEKL, per germline. CDR3 protein: CASSHWAGGYTF. CDR3 in DNA: TGCGCCAGCAGCCACTGGGCTGGCGGCTACACCTTC.

CDR3: CSVDLTESSGNTIYF. CDR3 in DNA: TGCAGCGTCGATTTGACCGAGAGCTCTGGAAACACCATATATTTT. The V call is TRBV29-1, the J call TRBJ1-3; D not resolved. The CDR3 runs 15 residues. Looked up from germline, CDR1 is SQVTM and CDR2 is ANQGSEA. Trimming took off 6 bases at V and 0 bases at J, with 15 bases between the two ends.

The table lists this clonotype with many counts. The CDR3 region is CASRRTGIDNEQFF. The CDR3 nucleotides read TGTGCCAGCAGACGGACAGGGATAGACAATGAGCAGTTCTTC. The rearrangement links TRBV3-1 to TRBJ2-1, with TRBD1 identical over 8 bases. The V and J ends lost 6 bases and 5 bases, in that order; junction bases with no gene match: 6. This CDR3 spans 14 amino acids. Germline V gives CDR1 LGHDT, CDR2 YNNKEL (reference sequence).

This clonotype has only a few counts. This rearrangement joins TRBV3-1 to TRBJ1-2, with 7 bases aligning to TRBD1. The V segment lost 1 base and the J segment 6 bases; nucleotides outside the gene matches: 5. Germline V lookup: CDR1 LGHDT, CDR2 YNNKEL (reference sequence). The length of the CDR3 is 14 residues. CDR3 protein: CASSQVADRDGYTF. The CDR3, as DNA: TGTGCCAGCAGCCAAGTAGCAGACAGGGATGGCTACACCTTC.

This clonotype came up many times. The chain employs TRBV4-1 and TRBJ1-4; maybe TRBD1 (5 bases). Trimming left V 1 base short and J 8 bases short, with 14 bases between. Looked up from germline, CDR1 is MGHRA and CDR2 is YSYEKL. This CDR3 has 15 residues. CDR3 region: CASSQAWGKKEKLFF. The CDR3 nucleotides read TGCGCCAGCAGCCAAGCGTGGGGGAAAAAAGAAAAACTGTTTTTT.

This clonotype was picked up many times. This chain links TRBV27 with TRBJ2-3; D is ambiguous. The CDR3 contains 14 residues. CDR1 is MNHEY and CDR2 is SMNVEV in the germline V gene (reference sequence). V was clipped by 2 bases and J by 2 bases, with 8 bases between them. The CDR3 nucleotides read TGTGCCAGCAGTTTAGGCATTTCCACAGATACGCAGTATTTT. It translates to CASSLGISTDTQYF.

This clonotype came up many times. The chain links TRBV12-3 or TRBV12-4 to TRBJ1-1; D is possibly TRBD1 (6 bases). The CDR3 is 16 amino acids. Trimming left V 8 bases short and J 5 bases short, with 24 bases between. The CDR3 DNA is TGTGCCAGCCTAATCGTCCGCGGGACACCAGCGACTGAAGCTTTCTTT. Translating gives CASLIVRGTPATEAFF.

Remarks on this clonotype: Since a much larger clone is just one base distant, this may be a read error. In DNA, the CDR3 is TGTGCCTGCAGCCAAGAAGGACGGGACTTTTACGAGCAGTACTTC. It yields the protein CACSQEGRDFYEQYF. The chain joins TRBV3-1 to TRBJ2-7; D possibly corresponds to TRBD2 (6 bases). This CDR3 is built from 15 residues. Germline V gene data show CDR1 as LGHDT and CDR2 as YNNKEL (reference sequence).

This clonotype was detected many times. The V gene is TRBV28, the J gene TRBJ1-5; D gene uncertain. The CDR3 has 16 amino acids. The germline gives CDR1 MDHEN, CDR2 SYDVKM. V was clipped by 3 bases and J by 2 bases, with 14 bases between them. CDR3 protein: CASSLAGEVGNQPQHF. The CDR3 DNA reads as TGTGCCAGCAGTTTGGCCGGGGAGGTGGGCAATCAGCCCCAGCATTTT.

This clonotype occurred many times. The gene calls are TRBV4-1 and TRBJ1-2; D perhaps matches TRBD1 (6 bases). This CDR3 has 14 amino acids. Trimming removed 2 bases at V and 8 bases at J, with 15 bases between. CDR1 and CDR2 from the germline V gene are MGHRA and YSYEKL. In DNA, the CDR3 is TGCGCCAGCAGCCAACCCCCACAGGGTCCCGGCTACACCTTC. Translation gives CASSQPPQGPGYTF.

The table lists this clonotype with many counts. The rearrangement joins TRBV4-3 to TRBJ2-7; 8 bases line up with TRBD1. This CDR3 region has 14 residues. V was pared by 1 base and J by 2 bases, with 1 base of the junction left unmatched. Germline V gives CDR1 LGHNA, CDR2 YSLEER. Written as DNA, the CDR3 is TGCGCCAGCAGCCAAGTGGACAGGGCCTACGAGCAGTACTTC. This encodes CASSQVDRAYEQYF.